This is a list of T cell receptor beta chains from one sample in a study of blood T cells in healthy people across ages. TCRdb passed the 5' RACE reads through MiXCR, listing each CDR3 protein once. The profile shows around 940,000 distinct CDR3 sequences, approximately 50% of them singletons. Sequencing input: blood. The source of these receptors is an older woman in good health. Each CDR3 is given with its conserved first and last residue. The order of the fields is V gene, J gene, CDR3 protein.

>TRBV27|TRBJ1-1
CASRPDRGRTPRREAFF
>TRBV20-1|TRBJ2-5
CSASEGGSYEQYF
>TRBV27|TRBJ1-1
CASSHRGPTEAFF
>TRBV28|TRBJ2-1
CASSSRNNEQFF
>TRBV5-1|TRBJ2-4
CASSLKGRDNLWQYF
>TRBV27|TRBJ1-5
CASSLSSRGGNQPQHF
>TRBV30|TRBJ2-1
CAFLTSQNEQFF
>TRBV5-1|-
CASSLAAGQNSYEQYF
>TRBV27|TRBJ2-7
CASSLSGTPYSYEQYF
>TRBV4-2|TRBJ1-5
CASSQELGSNQPQHF
>TRBV6-4|TRBJ1-2
CASTPVADGNYGYTF
>TRBV5-1|-
CASSAGLAGGPSYNEQYF
>TRBV20-1|TRBJ1-6
CSARDQGPSYNSPLHF
>TRBV6-5|TRBJ2-7
CASSYSFSRDRFYEQYF
>TRBV29-1|TRBJ2-2
CSVEDRWEDTGELFF
>TRBV14|TRBJ2-3
CASSQDWTSGYTDTQYF
>TRBV11-1|TRBJ2-7
CASSRLNYFGGRALSYEQYF
>TRBV6-5|TRBJ2-7
CASTTARGSYEQYF
>TRBV7-7|TRBJ2-7
CASSRKRWTGSSYEQYF
>TRBV7-2|TRBJ1-1
CASSLATAWAATEAFF
>TRBV20-1|TRBJ2-5
CSASAGETQYF
>TRBV5-1|TRBJ2-1
CASSLDLAGGGNEQFF
>TRBV28|TRBJ1-5
CASSTPGTGKLPPGGPQHF
>TRBV20-1|TRBJ2-3
CSAERGDTQYF
>TRBV7-8|TRBJ2-5
CASSPRGRTQIQGTQYF
>TRBV20-1|TRBJ1-6
CSARTGPSSPLHF
>TRBV6-2/TRBV6-3|TRBJ1-1
CASSYAVFAMNTEAFF
>TRBV6-2/TRBV6-3|TRBJ2-3
CATQRDAHTKDTQYF
>TRBV30|TRBJ2-3
CAWSVQGERKDTQYF
>TRBV10-3|TRBJ2-3
CAISDLSPSTDTQYF
>TRBV11-2|TRBJ2-1
CASSLREAAYNEQFF
>TRBV6-4|TRBJ2-7
CASSLEGGFQSSYEQYF
>TRBV5-6|TRBJ1-2
CASSSGQGPQVDYGYTF
>TRBV11-2|TRBJ1-1
CASRFGDITEAFF
>TRBV5-1|TRBJ2-7
CASSATEDYEQYF
>TRBV20-1|TRBJ2-3
CSAETSTDTQYF
>TRBV29-1|TRBJ2-5
CSVEGWGLGGLPFRLETQYF
>TRBV7-6|TRBJ2-1
CASSLGGTLSGNEQFF
>TRBV20-1|TRBJ2-4
CSARELAGAKNIQYF
>TRBV27|TRBJ2-5
CASSPPRSPETQYF
>TRBV27|TRBJ2-1
CASSPGTSGIGQFF
>TRBV7-9|TRBJ2-7
CASSLSEQRAYEQYF
>TRBV18|TRBJ2-5
CASLRDRDSGEQYF
>TRBV28|TRBJ2-1
CASSLTASGYNEQFF
>TRBV6-5|TRBJ1-2
CASKGRGRGGYTF
>TRBV11-1|TRBJ2-7
CASSSRTSVVYEQYF
>TRBV29-1|TRBJ2-1
CSVEPVTSRHNEQFF
>TRBV28|TRBJ2-3
CASGFRTTDTQYF
>TRBV29-1|TRBJ1-1
CSVAVMQNTEAFF